These T cell receptor beta chains were read from a single sample in a study of beta chain features in type 1 diabetes. Here immunoSEQ multiplex PCR was the method, and the copy in TCRdb shows in-frame clones only, minus some. The sample carries hundreds of thousands of clones, roughly an eighth recorded once. The sequenced sample was naive CD4+ T cells from blood. These receptors were collected from a man aged 25-45 years with type 1 diabetes. Both conserved end residues are part of each CDR3. A D gene is named only where the DNA matches it firmly. Expanded clones are given a class, and other clones once, few, many or no size at all.

DNA: TGTGCCAGCAGCTCAGACTCCCCTGGAACCCAGTACTTC
CDR3: CASSSDSPGTQYF
V: TRBV7-9
D: .
J: TRBJ2-5
size: few

DNA: TGCGCCAGCAGCCAAGATTGGCTAGCGGCAGATACGCAGTATTTT
CDR3: CASSQDWLAADTQYF
V: TRBV4-1
D: TRBD2
J: TRBJ2-3
size: .

DNA: TGTGCCAGCAGCCCTGGGGGGACTAGCGGGAGGGCCCAAGAGACCCAGTACTTC
CDR3: CASSPGGTSGRAQETQYF
V: TRBV5-4
D: TRBD2
J: TRBJ2-5
size: .

DNA: TGTGCCAGCAGCTCCGGGACAGGGGGCCAAGATACGCAGTATTTT
CDR3: CASSSGTGGQDTQYF
V: TRBV5-4
D: TRBD1
J: TRBJ2-3
size: .

DNA: TGTGCCAGCAGCTTCGAGGGCAAATTAGTGAGAGCTTTCTTT
CDR3: CASSFEGKLVRAFF
V: TRBV5-4
D: .
J: TRBJ1-1
size: few

DNA: TGTGCCAGCAGTGAAGTGGGGACAGGTTCGGCGCAGTACTTC
CDR3: CASSEVGTGSAQYF
V: TRBV6-1
D: TRBD1
J: TRBJ2-7
size: .

DNA: TGTGCCAGCAGCTTCGGAGGTGAGCAGTTCTTC
CDR3: CASSFGGEQFF
V: TRBV11-3
D: .
J: TRBJ2-1
size: .

DNA: TGTGCCAGTAGTATTCGGGATTCTAACTATGGCTACACCTTC
CDR3: CASSIRDSNYGYTF
V: TRBV19
D: .
J: TRBJ1-2
size: few

DNA: TGCGCCAGCAGCTTGACAGGGCGGAGTGAGCAGTTCTTC
CDR3: CASSLTGRSEQFF
V: TRBV5-1
D: .
J: TRBJ2-1
size: .

DNA: TGTGCCAGCAGTTTCCGAAGACCCAGCGGGGGAAGCTCCTACGAGCAGTACTTC
CDR3: CASSFRRPSGGSSYEQYF
V: TRBV27
D: TRBD2
J: TRBJ2-7
size: few

DNA: TGTGCCAGCAGGGAGATTAACTATGGCTACACCTTC
CDR3: CASREINYGYTF
V: TRBV28
D: .
J: TRBJ1-2
size: few

DNA: TGTGCCAGCAGTTTATTCCATCGTATAGCGGCAAACATTCAGTACTTC
CDR3: CASSLFHRIAANIQYF
V: TRBV28
D: .
J: TRBJ2-4
size: .

DNA: TGTGCCAGCAGTAAACCACCGGGACAGGGGGACGAGCAGTACTTC
CDR3: CASSKPPGQGDEQYF
V: TRBV28
D: TRBD1
J: TRBJ2-7
size: .

DNA: TGTGCCAGCTCACCTAGACAGGCCTCTGGGGCCAACGTCCTGACTTTC
CDR3: CASSPRQASGANVLTF
V: TRBV18
D: .
J: TRBJ2-6
size: few

DNA: TGTGCCAGCAGCCGGACTAGCGGGAGTCAGGAGACCCAGTACTTC
CDR3: CASSRTSGSQETQYF
V: TRBV9
D: TRBD2
J: TRBJ2-5
size: few

DNA: TGTGCCAGCAGTGACGGGGGCACAGATACGCAGTATTTT
CDR3: CASSDGGTDTQYF
V: TRBV2
D: .
J: TRBJ2-3
size: .

DNA: TGTGCCAGCAGTGAGGGAGGTTTAAACGAGCAGTACTTC
CDR3: CASSEGGLNEQYF
V: TRBV2
D: .
J: TRBJ2-7
size: .

DNA: TGCAGCGTTGAAGATAACAGGGGGTATGGCTACACCTTC
CDR3: CSVEDNRGYGYTF
V: TRBV29-1
D: TRBD1
J: TRBJ1-2
size: .

DNA: TGTGCCAGCAGTTTTAGGGGACATCGCTACGAGCAGTACTTC
CDR3: CASSFRGHRYEQYF
V: TRBV27
D: .
J: TRBJ2-7
size: .

DNA: TGTGCCAGCAGGCCGACAGGGGCTTCCAATCAGCCCCAGCATTTT
CDR3: CASRPTGASNQPQHF
V: TRBV6-4
D: TRBD1
J: TRBJ1-5
size: .

DNA: TGTGCCAGCAGTGGGGGATTAGCCAGGGGGTATCGGGAGCAGTACTTC
CDR3: CASSGGLARGYREQYF
V: TRBV25-1
D: TRBD1
J: TRBJ2-7
size: .

DNA: TGCGCCAGCAGCTCACAGGGGGTCGGCACAGATACGCAGTATTTT
CDR3: CASSSQGVGTDTQYF
V: TRBV5-1
D: TRBD1
J: TRBJ2-3
size: few

DNA: TGCAGCGTCGCAATGACTAGCGGGAGGGCCGTCTACGAGCAGTACTTC
CDR3: CSVAMTSGRAVYEQYF
V: TRBV29-1
D: TRBD2
J: TRBJ2-7
size: .

DNA: TGTGCCAGCAGCTTGGGGACAGGGACACCCGGTCAGCCCCAGCATTTT
CDR3: CASSLGTGTPGQPQHF
V: TRBV7-9
D: TRBD1
J: TRBJ1-5
size: .

DNA: TGTGCCAGCAGTTTGGAGTCAGGGAGGATATCCTACGAGCAGTACTTC
CDR3: CASSLESGRISYEQYF
V: TRBV28
D: .
J: TRBJ2-7
size: few

DNA: TGTGCCAGCTCATCCCGGGACGGGAGCTCCTACGAGCAGTACTTC
CDR3: CASSSRDGSSYEQYF
V: TRBV18
D: .
J: TRBJ2-7
size: .

DNA: TGTGCCAGCAGTCCCTGGGGCCAACCCCAGCATTTT
CDR3: CASSPWGQPQHF
V: TRBV28
D: .
J: TRBJ1-5
size: few

DNA: TGTGCCAGCAGCCTTGGACTACACACAGATACGCAGTATTTT
CDR3: CASSLGLHTDTQYF
V: TRBV7-2
D: .
J: TRBJ2-3
size: few

DNA: TGTGCCAGCAGTTTAAGACAGGGATCGAACGAGCAGTACTTC
CDR3: CASSLRQGSNEQYF
V: TRBV28
D: TRBD1
J: TRBJ2-7
size: .

DNA: TGTGCCAGCCTTGACAGAGCCGTGACCTACGAGCAGTACTTC
CDR3: CASLDRAVTYEQYF
V: TRBV28
D: .
J: TRBJ2-7
size: few

DNA: TGTGCCAGCTCACCGACTAGCGAGAACACCGGGGAGCTGTTTTTT
CDR3: CASSPTSENTGELFF
V: TRBV18
D: TRBD2
J: TRBJ2-2
size: .

DNA: TGTGCCAGTAGTAGAGGACAGCGAGGCGGCTACACCTTC
CDR3: CASSRGQRGGYTF
V: TRBV19
D: .
J: TRBJ1-2
size: .

DNA: TGTGCCAGCAGTTCTAGCGGGGTACAAGAGACCCAGTACTTC
CDR3: CASSSSGVQETQYF
V: TRBV7-6
D: TRBD2
J: TRBJ2-5
size: few

DNA: TGTGCCAGCAGCTTGGTGACTAGCGGGAAAATAGCTGAGCAGTTCTTC
CDR3: CASSLVTSGKIAEQFF
V: TRBV5-6
D: TRBD2
J: TRBJ2-1
size: .

DNA: TGTGCCAGCAGCTTAACCCGTGAACTCGAGCAGTACTTC
CDR3: CASSLTRELEQYF
V: TRBV7-2
D: .
J: TRBJ2-7
size: .